Sequencing of this T cell receptor beta chain was carried out in a study of T-cell reconstitution after alpha-beta-depleted transplantation in children. Germline loops: CDR1 SQVTM, CDR2 ANQGSEA. The CDR3 runs 15 residues. Trimming took 4 bases from V and 0 from J; bases not matched to a gene: 4. Unique molecular identifiers featured in how the TCRbeta library was prepared. TCRdb re-called the PCR reads with MiXCR, one entry per CDR3 protein. The table records approximately 200,000 distinct CDR3 sequences, roughly 14% of them present only once. This receptor was obtained from a human donor who donated a stem cell graft to a child with acute lymphoblastic leukemia. V and J are TRBV29-1 and TRBJ2-3; 10 bases map to TRBD2. Sequencing used PBMCs from the stem cell graft donor, obtained from the stem cell graft. In DNA, the CDR3 is TGCAGCGTTGCTAGCGGGAGTTCCAGCACAGATACGCAGTATTTT. Protein: CSVASGSSSTDTQYF.